Below are 10 T cell receptor beta chains sequenced from a single sample in a study of blood T cell repertoires in COVID-19. Assay used: immunoSEQ multiplex PCR; TCRdb lists only in-frame clones, some missing. The data hold around 180,000 clones, with around 83% observed a single time. The sequencing input was peripheral blood. These receptors came from a human donor in a cohort sampled during active COVID-19.

This rearrangement joins TRBV7-9 to TRBJ1-4; D unclear. This CDR3 has 11 amino acids. Germline lookup yields CDR1 SEHNR and CDR2 FQNEAQ (reference sequence). V was clipped by 5 bases and J by 11 bases, with 9 bases between them. The CDR3 reads CASSLDRKLFF. CDR3 bases: TGTGCCAGCAGCCTAGACCGGAAACTGTTTTTT.

V and J are TRBV27 and TRBJ1-6; 7 nucleotides agree with TRBD1. Germline CDR1 reads MNHEY; CDR2 reads SMNVEV (reference sequence). The CDR3 runs to 12 residues. J was trimmed by 10 bases and V by 8 bases; bases with no gene match: 5. CDR3 coding DNA: TGTGCCAGCGGATACAGGGGCTCACCCCTCCACTTT. It is translated as CASGYRGSPLHF.

The chain links TRBV7-3 to TRBJ2-7; 8 nucleotides agree with TRBD1. There are 15 residues in the CDR3. After removal of 5 bases from V and 6 bases from J, the junction contained 12 bases not matched to a gene. Germline assignment: CDR1 SGHTA and CDR2 FQGTGA. The CDR3 region has the DNA TGTGCCAGCAGCCCCACAGGGGGGCGGGGCTCCGAGCAGTACTTC. Translation: CASSPTGGRGSEQYF.

The J gene is TRBJ2-1, the V gene TRBV5-1; D unresolved. CDR1 SGHRS and CDR2 YFSETQ come from the germline V gene. This CDR3 spans 16 amino acids. Trimming cost V 0 bases and J 2 bases, with 12 bases left between them. DNA for the CDR3: TGCGCCAGCAGCTTGGAAGGAGCGTCCGCCTACAATGAGCAGTTCTTC. Translated, it gives CASSLEGASAYNEQFF.

The V gene is TRBV6-2 or TRBV6-3, the J gene TRBJ2-1; 7 bases are a match to TRBD1. The germline V gene has CDR1 MNHEY and CDR2 SVGEGT. With 0 bases clipped from V and 10 bases from J, the junction kept 0 bases outside the gene matches. This CDR3 spans 12 amino acids. The CDR3 region is CASSYSTGEQFF. The CDR3 DNA reads as TGTGCCAGCAGTTACTCGACAGGGGAGCAGTTCTTC.

The CDR3 is CASSQDRTWTGELFF. The CDR3, as DNA: TGTGCCAGCAGCCAAGACAGGACCTGGACCGGGGAGCTGTTTTTT. The chain carries TRBV5-5 and TRBJ2-2; TRBD1 is a possible D gene (6 bases). This CDR3 is 15 amino acids long. Trimming left V 4 bases short and J 5 bases short, with 15 bases between. Germline-derived CDR1 and CDR2 are SGHKS and YYEKEE (reference sequence).

This chain links TRBV7-3 with TRBJ1-1; D is ambiguous. CDR1 and CDR2 from the germline V gene are SGHTA and FQGTGA. This CDR3 region has 13 residues. V was cut by 3 bases and J by 7 bases, with 12 bases left in between. The CDR3 loop reads CASSFNGFNEAFF. The DNA for the CDR3 is TGTGCCAGCAGCTTCAACGGGTTTAATGAAGCTTTCTTT.

The chain combines TRBV6-2 or TRBV6-3 with TRBJ2-3; 8 nucleotides align to TRBD2. The CDR3 length is 16 residues. Losses at the gene ends were 3 bases for V and 1 base for J; bases not matched to a gene: 6. Germline V gene lookup returns CDR1 MNHEY and CDR2 SVGEGT. The CDR3 DNA sequence: TGTGCCAGCAGTTATCGAGGGCGGGAGGGCACAGATACGCAGTATTTT. Translated, it gives CASSYRGREGTDTQYF.

This sequence joins TRBV12-3 or TRBV12-4 and TRBJ2-1, with TRBD1 identical over 9 bases. CDR3 length: 13 amino acids. Losses at the gene ends were 7 bases for V and 7 bases for J; bases not matched to a gene: 5. The CDR3 spells CASIRQGENEQFF. CDR3 in DNA: TGTGCCAGCATCCGACAGGGGGAAAATGAGCAGTTCTTC.

This chain connects TRBV7-9 to TRBJ2-3; 10 bases fit TRBD2. Per the germline V gene, CDR1 is SEHNR and CDR2 is FQNEAQ (reference sequence). V was pared by 5 bases and J by 1 base, with 3 bases of the junction left unmatched. The CDR3 consists of 15 residues. CDR3 in DNA: TGTGCCAGCAGCCCCGGGACTAGCGGCACAGATACGCAGTATTTT. Its protein is CASSPGTSGTDTQYF.